The next 26 T cell receptor beta chains were all read from a single sample in a study of CD8 T cells in ankylosing spondylitis (dated by TCRdb to the late 2010s). Libraries were prepared through 5' RACE. The sequencing machine was an Illumina HiSeq 2500. TCRdb reanalyzed the raw reads on its own, using fastp at Q25 for trimming and MiXCR for clone calling, and kept in-frame beta chains. Records with the same CDR3 protein are collapsed into one entry carrying the most frequent genes and DNA. The table for this sample lists approximately 520,000 distinct CDR3 sequences; about 5% of them were counted only once. The ten largest clonotypes hold 3% to 4% of the sample. These receptors' targets are unknown. Overall study results and their limits: A TCR beta motif made up of eight or nine highly homologous amino acid variants appeared to be characteristic of blood from ankylosing spondylitis patients.

Sequenced sample: blood, either unsorted or a sorted T cell fraction (not recorded which). Every receptor here comes from a male donor with ankylosing spondylitis.

As for this clonotype: This may arise from a read error, as a much more abundant clone is one base away. The CDR3 end shows no conserved phenylalanine or tryptophan, and so a read error is likely. This chain uses TRBV9 with TRBJ1-2; TRBD1 is a possible D gene (5 bases). V was trimmed by 0 bases and J by 4 bases, leaving 13 bases between them. This CDR3 is built from 15 residues. Germline V lookup: CDR1 SGDLS, CDR2 YYNGEE. CDR3 in amino acids: CASSVASQGLYGYTL. The CDR3 DNA sequence: TGTGCCAGCAGCGTAGCGAGTCAGGGCCTCTATGGCTACACCCTC.

There are many counts of this clonotype. V gene TRBV6-2 or TRBV6-3 combines with J gene TRBJ1-4; D unclear. Trimming took 7 bases from V and 3 from J, leaving 15 bases between them. In germline, CDR1 is MNHEY, CDR2 SVGEGT. The CDR3 extends over 15 amino acids. The CDR3 nucleotides are TGTGCCAGCATCCGGGGTCGTGCGGCTAATGAAAAACTGTTTTTT. This sequence encodes CASIRGRAANEKLFF.

The genes are TRBV7-3 and TRBJ2-1, with TRBD1 matching over 7 bases. The CDR3 is 14 amino acids. Germline values: CDR1 SGHTA, CDR2 FQGTGA. The V and J ends lost 5 bases and 5 bases, in that order; junction bases with no gene match: 6. The CDR3 nucleotides are TGTGCCAGCAGCCTGTCGACAGGGAACAATGAGCAGTTCTTC. It is translated as CASSLSTGNNEQFF.

This clonotype was seen ten or more times. V and J are TRBV7-9 and TRBJ2-7; D possibly corresponds to TRBD2 (5 bases). CDR1 is SEHNR, CDR2 FQNEAQ, per germline (reference sequence). The CDR3 totals 12 residues. V dropped 5 bases and J dropped 3 bases, with 8 bases sitting between them. CDR3 region: CASSVGIYEQYF. CDR3 nucleotide sequence: TGTGCCAGCAGCGTCGGGATCTACGAGCAGTACTTC.

This clonotype was counted ten times or more. This sequence joins TRBV6-2 or TRBV6-3 and TRBJ1-5, with D possibly TRBD1 on 5 matching bases. This CDR3 is built from 16 residues. Germline loops: CDR1 MNHEY, CDR2 SVGEGT. V was shortened by 8 bases and J by 5 bases, with 22 bases between the two germline ends. CDR3 nucleotides: TGTGCCAGCGGGGACCTCCACGACAGATTTTATCAGCCCCAGCATTTT. The encoded protein is CASGDLHDRFYQPQHF.

This clonotype occurred a few times. The chain has TRBV5-1 and TRBJ1-2; D is ambiguous. Trimming pared 5 bases from V and 3 bases from J, leaving 14 bases between. From germline, CDR1 is SGHRS and CDR2 YFSETQ. This CDR3 has 14 residues. As DNA, the CDR3 is TGCGCCAGCAGTCTCTTGGACGGGGACTATGGCTACACCTTC. It translates to CASSLLDGDYGYTF.

The table lists this clonotype with many counts. The chain has TRBV29-1 and TRBJ1-1; no clear D. V gave up 6 bases and J gave up 4 bases, with 12 bases separating them. Per the germline V gene, CDR1 is SQVTM and CDR2 is ANQGSEA. The CDR3 length is 12 residues. CDR3 DNA: TGCAGCGTCCAATCGGGTCCCACTGAAGCTTTCTTT. It yields the protein CSVQSGPTEAFF.

This clonotype was seen ten or more times. The DNA for the CDR3 is TGCAGCGTTGCTGTAGGGCAGCAAGAGACCCAGTACTTC. Translated: CSVAVGQQETQYF. The chain links TRBV29-1 to TRBJ2-5; D gene uncertain. This CDR3 is 13 amino acids long. Germline CDR1 is SQVTM and CDR2 is ANQGSEA. Deletions cut 4 bases from V and 2 bases from J, with 11 bases between.

This clonotype appeared many times. The genes are TRBV5-1 and TRBJ2-2; D is perhaps TRBD1 (6 bases). The CDR3 sequence is 15 residues long. Germline-derived CDR1 and CDR2 are SGHRS and YFSETQ. V lost 2 bases to trimming and J lost 3 bases, with 11 bases between them. As DNA, the CDR3 is TGCGCCAGCAGCTTTGGCAGGGGCGACACCGGGGAGCTGTTTTTT. Residues: CASSFGRGDTGELFF.

This clonotype came up many times. The rearrangement links TRBV12-3 or TRBV12-4 to TRBJ1-4; 8 nucleotides match TRBD1. The CDR3 contains 14 residues. Losses at the gene ends were 4 bases for V and 7 bases for J; bases not matched to a gene: 5. In DNA, the CDR3 is TGTGCCAGCAGTTCAAGGACAGGGAGTGAAAAACTGTTTTTT. Translation: CASSSRTGSEKLFF.

Ten or more counts support this clonotype. The J gene is TRBJ1-4, the V gene TRBV20-1, with D maybe TRBD1 (5 bases). The length of the CDR3 is 15 residues. Germline CDR1 and CDR2: DFQATT and SNEGSKA (reference sequence). Trimming took off 0 bases at V and 4 bases at J, with 12 bases between the two ends. The CDR3 spells CSARDHPGLNEKLFF. Written as DNA, the CDR3 is TGCAGTGCTAGAGATCACCCAGGGCTTAATGAAAAACTGTTTTTT.

This clonotype was recorded many times. This sequence joins TRBV5-6 and TRBJ2-1; D possibly corresponds to TRBD2 (5 bases). V lost 0 bases, J lost 8 bases, and 18 bases lay in between. Germline loops: CDR1 SGHDT, CDR2 YYEEEE. The CDR3 extends over 16 amino acids. The CDR3 region is CASSLGNRGVWDEQFF. The CDR3 DNA reads TGTGCCAGCAGCTTGGGTAATCGGGGAGTATGGGATGAGCAGTTCTTC.

This clonotype has ten or more counts. The rearrangement uses TRBV18 and TRBJ2-5; D perhaps matches TRBD2 (6 bases). Deletions cut 3 bases from V and 4 bases from J, with 9 bases between. This CDR3 region has 13 residues. Germline values: CDR1 KGHSH, CDR2 LQKENI. The CDR3 coding sequence is TGTGCCAGCTCACCGGAGGGAGTAGAGACCCAGTACTTC. Translating it yields CASSPEGVETQYF.

This clonotype has at least ten counts. The chain is built from TRBV20-1 and TRBJ1-3; the match to TRBD1 covers 7 bases. The germline V gene has CDR1 DFQATT and CDR2 SNEGSKA (reference sequence). V lost 5 bases and J lost 4; bases outside the gene matches: 8. The CDR3 is 14 residues long. The CDR3 here is CSAPPGGLGNTIYF. The CDR3 DNA is TGCAGTGCTCCACCAGGGGGATTAGGAAACACCATATATTTT.

This clonotype occurred many times. V gene TRBV11-2 combines with J gene TRBJ2-1; possible D gene TRBD2, 6 bases. There are 16 residues in the CDR3. V gave up 3 bases and J gave up 0 bases, with 12 bases separating them. Germline CDR1 is SGHAT and CDR2 is FQNNGV. The CDR3 here is CASSFRAGSSYNEQFF. DNA for the CDR3: TGTGCCAGCAGCTTCAGGGCGGGGAGCTCCTACAATGAGCAGTTCTTC.

This clonotype was counted only a few times. This may be a read error: a much more frequent sequence differs by one nucleotide. The CDR3 bases are TGCGCCAGCAGCACCCAGGAGGGCTCCTATAATTCACCCCTCCACTTT. Protein sequence: CASSTQEGSYNSPLHF. The J gene is TRBJ1-6, the V gene TRBV4-1; D not certain. V was trimmed by 5 bases and J by 0 bases, leaving 11 bases between them. CDR1 and CDR2 (germline): MGHRA, YSYEKL. This CDR3 contains 16 residues.

This clonotype was recorded at least ten times. The genes are TRBV5-1 and TRBJ2-2; possibly TRBD1 or TRBD2 for D (5 bases each). The CDR3 is 16 amino acids. Trimming removed 2 bases at V and 5 bases at J, with 16 bases between. Per the germline V gene, CDR1 is SGHRS and CDR2 is YFSETQ. CDR3 amino acids: CASSFSSGTETGELFF. In DNA form, the CDR3 reads TGCGCCAGCAGCTTCAGCTCTGGGACGGAAACCGGGGAGCTGTTTTTT. Using reference TRBV5-1 and TRBJ2-2 for the parts outside the CDR3, the full variable domain is KAGVTQTPRYLIKTRGQQVTLSCSPISGHRSVSWYQQTPGQGLQFLFEYFSETQRNKGNFPGRFSGRQFSNSRSEMNVSTLELGDSALYLCASSFSSGTETGELFFGEGSRLTVL.

The chain has TRBV20-1 and TRBJ2-7, with 7 bases aligning to TRBD2. CDR3 length equals 17 residues. Germline-derived CDR1 and CDR2 are DFQATT and SNEGSKA (reference sequence). Trimming cost V 4 bases and J 2 bases; bases outside gene matches: 17. The CDR3 protein is CSANLALSGPPPYEQYF. CDR3 coding DNA: TGCAGTGCTAATCTCGCCCTTAGCGGGCCCCCTCCCTACGAGCAGTACTTC.

In this sample, this clonotype turned up many times. The chain has TRBV10-2 and TRBJ2-1; 12 bases line up with TRBD2. The CDR3 length is 13 residues. Germline V lookup: CDR1 WSHSY, CDR2 SAAADI. Trimming cost V 11 bases and J 5 bases; bases outside gene matches: 4. The CDR3 loop is CALGLAGNNEQFF. CDR3 in DNA: TGCGCCCTCGGACTAGCGGGAAACAATGAGCAGTTCTTC.

This clonotype was recorded many times. The chain couples TRBV28 to TRBJ1-2; D is perhaps TRBD1 (5 bases). The CDR3 length is 13 residues. V dropped 10 bases and J dropped 6 bases, with 18 bases sitting between them. The germline CDR1 and CDR2 sequences are MDHEN and SYDVKM. The CDR3 spells CAIPAEGSNGYTF. DNA for the CDR3: TGTGCCATCCCCGCGGAGGGGTCCAATGGCTACACCTTC.

In its sample, this clonotype was seen many times. This chain uses TRBV5-1 with TRBJ2-5; 10 bases map to TRBD2. Germline V gene data show CDR1 as SGHRS and CDR2 as YFSETQ. The V and J ends lost 0 bases and 4 bases, in that order; junction bases with no gene match: 3. The CDR3 is made up of 15 amino acids. The CDR3 nucleotides read TGCGCCAGCAGCTTGGGCCTAGCGGGAGCAGAGACCCAGTACTTC. Protein: CASSLGLAGAETQYF.

This clonotype showed up many times. This chain connects TRBV25-1 to TRBJ2-1; 13 bases align to TRBD2. Germline CDR1 MGHDK, CDR2 SYGVNS. There are 16 residues in the CDR3. With V trimmed by 7 bases and J by 13 bases, 16 bases remained unmatched. The CDR3 DNA sequence: TGTGCCAGCACCCAGTCCGGGACTAGCGGGACAGTAAGCCAGTTCTTC. Protein: CASTQSGTSGTVSQFF.

The CDR3 bases are TGTGCCAGCAGTACGGCTCAGGGTTCCTACGAGCAGTACTTC. It codes for CASSTAQGSYEQYF. The gene calls are TRBV6-1 and TRBJ2-7; tentative D call: TRBD1 (5 bases). V gave up 5 bases and J gave up 1 base, with 12 bases separating them. The CDR3 extends over 14 amino acids. From germline, CDR1 is MNHNS and CDR2 SASEGT.

This sequence joins TRBV5-1 and TRBJ2-7; D is unclear. The CDR3 has 15 residues. CDR1 and CDR2 (germline): SGHRS, YFSETQ. Trimming left V 2 bases short and J 0 bases short, with 12 bases between. For the CDR3, the DNA is TGCGCCAGCAGCTTTGTCAGTGGATCCTCCTACGAGCAGTACTTC. As protein: CASSFVSGSSYEQYF.

This clonotype was detected many times. This chain joins TRBV6-2 or TRBV6-3 and TRBJ1-1, with a tentative D call TRBD1 (5 bases). The CDR3 loop spans 15 amino acids. Germline CDR1 reads MNHEY; CDR2 reads SVGEGT. V lost 1 base to trimming and J lost 4 bases, with 13 bases between them. CDR3 loop: CASSYWGDGGTEAFF. CDR3 in DNA: TGTGCCAGCAGTTACTGGGGGGACGGGGGCACTGAAGCTTTCTTT.

This clonotype was recorded a few times. The chain employs TRBV5-8 and TRBJ2-7, with TRBD1 matching 7 bases. This CDR3 is 16 amino acids long. V trimming: 4 bases; J trimming: 2 bases; junction bases outside the gene matches: 12. Germline values: CDR1 SGHTS, CDR2 YDEGEE. This chain's CDR3 is CASSGGDRAAAYEQYF. The CDR3 nucleotides are TGTGCCAGCAGCGGCGGAGACAGGGCGGCAGCCTACGAGCAGTACTTC.